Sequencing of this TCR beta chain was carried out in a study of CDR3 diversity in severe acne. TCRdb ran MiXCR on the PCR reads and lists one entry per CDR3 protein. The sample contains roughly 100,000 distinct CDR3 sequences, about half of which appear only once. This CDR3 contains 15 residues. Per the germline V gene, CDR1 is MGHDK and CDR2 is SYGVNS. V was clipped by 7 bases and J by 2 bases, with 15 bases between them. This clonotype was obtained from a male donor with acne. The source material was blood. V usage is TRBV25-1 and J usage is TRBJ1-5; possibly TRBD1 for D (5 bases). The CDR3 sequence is CASTERGRGNQPQHF. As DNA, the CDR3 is TGTGCCAGCACCGAAAGGGGACGAGGCAATCAGCCCCAGCATTTT.